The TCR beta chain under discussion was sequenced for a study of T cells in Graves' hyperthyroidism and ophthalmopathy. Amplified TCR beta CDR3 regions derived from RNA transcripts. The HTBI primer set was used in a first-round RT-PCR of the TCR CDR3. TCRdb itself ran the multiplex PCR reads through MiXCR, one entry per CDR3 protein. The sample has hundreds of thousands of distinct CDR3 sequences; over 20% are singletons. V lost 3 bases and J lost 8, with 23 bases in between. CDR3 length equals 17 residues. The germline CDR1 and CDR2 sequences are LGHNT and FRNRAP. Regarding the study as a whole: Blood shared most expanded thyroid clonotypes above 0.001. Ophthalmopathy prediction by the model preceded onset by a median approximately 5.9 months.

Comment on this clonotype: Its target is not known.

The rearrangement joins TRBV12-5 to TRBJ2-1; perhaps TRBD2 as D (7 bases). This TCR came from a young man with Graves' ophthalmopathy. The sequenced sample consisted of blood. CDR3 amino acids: CASGLVGASGFWDEQFF. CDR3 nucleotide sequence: TGTGCTAGTGGTTTAGTGGGGGCTAGCGGATTTTGGGATGAGCAGTTCTTC.